The 15 T cell receptor beta chains reported below all come from one sample, sequenced in a study of control samples from healthy donors and cancer patients. Profiled with immunoSEQ multiplex PCR; TCRdb holds only in-frame clones, not every one. In the table there are some 130,000 clones, 80% to 95% of which are singletons. The material sequenced was blood. These receptors all come from a woman in her forties or fifties in good health.

This chain uses TRBV2 with TRBJ2-5, with D tentatively TRBD1 or TRBD2 (5 bases each). The V gene's germline CDR1 is SNHLY and CDR2 FYNNEI. This CDR3 is 17 amino acids long. V lost 6 bases and J lost 3, with 23 bases in between. The CDR3 loop reads CASRDTRGRGREETQYF. CDR3 nucleotide sequence: TGTGCCAGCAGAGACACGAGGGGCCGGGGCAGAGAAGAGACCCAGTACTTC.

The chain has TRBV28 and TRBJ2-7; D remains unclear. Germline V lookup: CDR1 MDHEN, CDR2 SYDVKM. The CDR3 runs to 15 residues. V shed 1 base and J shed 4 bases, with 14 bases lying between them. Here the CDR3 reads CASSLSSGRLYEQYF. CDR3 nucleotide sequence: TGTGCCAGCAGTTTATCTTCCGGAAGGCTTTACGAGCAGTACTTC.

The V and J genes are TRBV7-9 and TRBJ2-7; tentatively, D is TRBD1 (5 bases). Germline V gene data show CDR1 as SEHNR and CDR2 as FQNEAQ (reference sequence). The CDR3 covers 19 residues. Trimming shortened V by 5 bases and J by 3 bases, and 29 bases separated the two germline ends. CDR3 region: CASSRGRNTGTEIHYEQYF. The CDR3 DNA reads as TGTGCCAGCAGCCGAGGTCGAAACACAGGTACCGAAATACACTACGAGCAGTACTTC. Complete variable domain (other parts from reference TRBV7-9 and TRBJ2-7): DTGVSQNPRHKITKRGQNVTFRCDPISEHNRLYWYRQTLGQGPEFLTYFQNEAQLEKSRLLSDRFSAERPKGSFSTLEIQRTEQGDSAMYLCASSRGRNTGTEIHYEQYFGPGTRLTVT.

This clone has a handful of counts. V and J are TRBV30 and TRBJ1-6, with TRBD1 as a possible D gene (5 bases). The V end lost 2 bases, the J end lost 10 bases, and 9 bases lay between the germline ends. Germline V gene data show CDR1 as GTSNPN and CDR2 as SVGIG (reference sequence). This CDR3 comprises 12 residues. CDR3 sequence (DNA): TGTGCCTGGAGTAACACAGGCTCACCCCTCCACTTT. Translation: CAWSNTGSPLHF.

This clone was found once. CDR3 in amino acids: CASSWGGWREVEETQYF. The CDR3 nucleotides read TGTGCCAGCAGTTGGGGGGGATGGCGGGAGGTCGAAGAGACCCAGTACTTC. The V and J genes are TRBV28 and TRBJ2-5; the match to TRBD2 covers 8 bases. The CDR3 extends over 17 amino acids. V lost 4 bases, J lost 3 bases, and 13 bases stayed unmatched. CDR1 and CDR2 from the germline V gene are MDHEN and SYDVKM. The full variable domain, with the rest looked up from reference TRBV28 and TRBJ2-5, is DVKVTQSSRYLVKRTGEKVFLECVQDMDHENMFWYRQDPGLGLRLIYFSYDVKMKEKGDIPEGYSVSREKKERFSLILESASTNQTSMYLCASSWGGWREVEETQYFGPGTRLLVL.

The CDR3 DNA follows: TGTGCCAGCAGTGAAGGGACAGGGGGTGGTGGCTACACCTTC. This translates into CASSEGTGGGGYTF. The chain couples TRBV6-1 to TRBJ1-2; 10 nucleotides align to TRBD1. The V segment lost 1 base and the J segment 7 bases; nucleotides outside the gene matches: 3. This CDR3 is 14 amino acids long. Per germline, CDR1 MNHNS and CDR2 SASEGT.

The CDR3 spells CAWSDSMNTEAFF. CDR3 bases: TGTGCCTGGAGTGACAGTATGAACACTGAAGCTTTCTTT. V gene TRBV30 combines with J gene TRBJ1-1; D is unresolved. V was pared by 1 base and J by 0 bases, with 6 bases between. Germline V gene sequence: CDR1 GTSNPN, CDR2 SVGIG (reference sequence). This CDR3 is built from 13 residues.

The V gene is TRBV6-6, the J gene TRBJ2-1, with a weak D call TRBD1 (6 bases). From germline, CDR1 is MNHNY and CDR2 SVGAGI (reference sequence). Trimming removed 2 bases from V and 2 bases from J, with 10 bases in between. The CDR3 is 15 amino acids. CDR3 coding DNA: TGTGCCAGCAGTTACGGTGGGGGCCCCTACAATGAGCAGTTCTTC. Translation: CASSYGGGPYNEQFF.

The V gene is TRBV4-1, the J gene TRBJ1-1, with 7 bases that match TRBD1. The germline CDR1 and CDR2 sequences are MGHRA and YSYEKL. Losses at the gene ends were 4 bases for V and 3 bases for J; bases not matched to a gene: 8. CDR3 length: 15 residues. The CDR3 region is CASSLRPTGYTEAFF. The DNA for the CDR3 is TGCGCCAGCAGCCTCCGGCCGACAGGGTACACTGAAGCTTTCTTT.

The chain recombines TRBV10-2 with TRBJ1-1; 8 nucleotides agree with TRBD1. J lost 1 base, V lost 6 bases, and 4 bases had no gene match. The CDR3 loop spans 14 amino acids. The germline CDR1 and CDR2 sequences are WSHSY and SAAADI. This CDR3 reads CASSVDRGNTEAFF. The CDR3 bases are TGCGCCAGCAGCGTCGACAGGGGGAACACTGAAGCTTTCTTT.

The rearrangement uses TRBV6-5 and TRBJ1-5, with D possibly matching TRBD1 (5 bases). V shed 0 bases and J shed 6 bases, with 12 bases lying between them. The germline gives CDR1 MNHEY, CDR2 SVGAGI. This CDR3 is 15 amino acids long. CDR3 in DNA: TGTGCCAGCAGTTACTCGGCGATGGGGCTTCAGCCCCAGCATTTT. Its translation is CASSYSAMGLQPQHF.

This chain connects TRBV28 to TRBJ1-1; tentative D call: TRBD1 (5 bases). The CDR3 has 13 residues. Germline assignment: CDR1 MDHEN and CDR2 SYDVKM. V was shortened by 6 bases and J by 6 bases, with 14 bases between the two germline ends. The CDR3 region has the DNA TGTGCCAGCAGGTCCCCCGGGACCTCTGAAGCTTTCTTT. It encodes CASRSPGTSEAFF. The full variable domain, its missing parts supplied by reference TRBV28 and TRBJ1-1, is DVKVTQSSRYLVKRTGEKVFLECVQDMDHENMFWYRQDPGLGLRLIYFSYDVKMKEKGDIPEGYSVSREKKERFSLILESASTNQTSMYLCASRSPGTSEAFFGQGTRLTVV.

This clone was observed a single time. This rearrangement joins TRBV29-1 to TRBJ2-7; TRBD1 matches 7 bases. The germline CDR1 and CDR2 sequences are SQVTM and ANQGSEA. The V segment lost 6 bases and the J segment 4 bases; nucleotides outside the gene matches: 3. The CDR3 covers 11 residues. CDR3 amino acids: CSVARGYEQYF. CDR3 sequence (DNA): TGCAGCGTCGCCAGGGGGTACGAGCAGTACTTC.

The rearrangement uses TRBV29-1 and TRBJ2-1, with 8 nucleotides matching TRBD1. The V and J ends lost 6 bases and 2 bases, in that order; junction bases with no gene match: 6. The V gene's germline CDR1 is SQVTM and CDR2 ANQGSEA. CDR3 length: 14 residues. The CDR3 DNA is TGCAGCGTCGGGGACAGGAACCCCTACAATGAGCAGTTCTTC. The encoded protein is CSVGDRNPYNEQFF.

This clone was picked up a small number of times. The V call is TRBV4-2, the J call TRBJ2-1; 7 bases align to TRBD2. V shed 7 bases, J shed 0 bases, and the junction held 12 bases outside the gene matches. This CDR3 comprises 17 residues. CDR1 LGHNA and CDR2 YNFKEQ come from the germline V gene. Here the CDR3 reads CASTPTASGSSYNEQFF. The CDR3 DNA reads TGTGCCAGCACCCCAACTGCTAGCGGAAGCTCCTACAATGAGCAGTTCTTC.